This T cell receptor beta chain emerged from a study of blood T cell repertoires in COVID-19. Study context: PBMCs, B-cell-depleted T cells, or T cells provided the cDNA or gDNA that made up the material.

Generated by immunoSEQ multiplex PCR, the TCRdb table keeps only in-frame clones and is missing some. In the table there are approximately 37,000 clones, about 90% of which are singletons. This CDR3 is 11 amino acids long. The germline V gene has CDR1 SGHRS and CDR2 YFSETQ. V was clipped by 7 bases and J by 5 bases, with 10 bases between them. The chain links TRBV5-1 to TRBJ2-7; D unresolved. The clonotype originates from a man of 80 years or more with active COVID-19. Sequencing was carried out using peripheral blood. The CDR3: CASAVTNEQYF. As DNA, the CDR3 is TGCGCCAGCGCCGTAACAAACGAGCAGTACTTC. Combining the CDR3 with reference TRBV5-1 and TRBJ2-7 gives the whole variable domain KAGVTQTPRYLIKTRGQQVTLSCSPISGHRSVSWYQQTPGQGLQFLFEYFSETQRNKGNFPGRFSGRQFSNSRSEMNVSTLELGDSALYLCASAVTNEQYFGPGTRLTVT.